The 13 T cell receptor beta chains presented below share a single source sample, sequenced in a study of molecular identifiers for immune sequencing clone quantification (dated by TCRdb to the late 2010s). Libraries were built with PCR. Sequencing took place on a NextSeq 500. TCRdb trimmed public reads at Q25 via fastp, called clones via MiXCR and kept in-frame beta chains. One record per CDR3 amino acid sequence lists the most common genes and DNA. A total of more than 550,000 distinct CDR3 sequences appear in this sample, 25% of them only once. Of the sample, roughly 0.83% falls within the top ten clones. The sequencing sample was made of naive CD8+ T cells from blood, with Jurkat cell RNA spiked in. The cell subset or site label, read with the paper, signifies: FACS-sorted CD8+CD4-CCR7+CD45RA+ naive T cells. The receptor set was obtained from a human donor in good health. Some libraries in this study had Jurkat cell RNA spiked in.

With regard to this clonotype: Compared with germline, one end of the junction differs, possibly owing to a read error. The rearrangement uses TRBV7-8 and TRBJ1-1; D gene ambiguous. The CDR3 extends over 14 amino acids. Germline V gives CDR1 SGHVS, CDR2 FQNEAQ. The CDR3 DNA is TGTGCCTGCAGCCCCGACACGATGAACACAGAAGCTTTCTTT. Amino acid sequence: CACSPDTMNTEAFF.

This rearrangement joins TRBV11-2 to TRBJ2-2; either TRBD1 or TRBD2 may supply D (6 bases each). Germline V gives CDR1 SGHAT, CDR2 FQNNGV. This CDR3 spans 17 amino acids. Trimming stripped 6 bases from V and 3 bases from J, with 20 bases between. This chain's CDR3 is CASRSWERGPDTGELFF. The DNA for the CDR3 is TGTGCCAGCAGATCTTGGGAACGGGGGCCAGACACCGGGGAGCTGTTTTTT.

This clonotype was found many times. The V and J genes are TRBV20-1 and TRBJ2-7, with 9 bases that match TRBD1. The trim removed 3 bases at V and 3 bases at J, leaving 6 bases unmatched. Germline CDR1 is DFQATT and CDR2 is SNEGSKA (reference sequence). The CDR3 is 14 residues long. The DNA for the CDR3 is TGCAGTGCTAGTACCCGGGACAGGGACTACGAGCAGTACTTC. Amino acids: CSASTRDRDYEQYF.

For this clonotype: Just one base apart from a much larger clone, this may be a read error. The rearrangement joins TRBV6-6 to TRBJ2-2, with TRBD2 as a possible D gene (6 bases). The CDR3 has 15 amino acids. Germline V gives CDR1 MNHNY, CDR2 SVGAGI (reference sequence). CDR3 loop: CASSQGLSNTGVLFF. Here the CDR3 DNA reads TGTGCCAGCAGTCAGGGACTGTCGAACACCGGGGTGCTGTTTTTT.

As regards this clonotype: Germline is not matched at one junction end, which may reflect a read error. This chain connects TRBV4-3 to TRBJ2-1; the D gene is possibly TRBD1 (5 bases). This CDR3 region has 16 residues. The germline V gene encodes CDR1 LGHNA and CDR2 YSLEER. CDR3 in DNA: TGCGCCAGCAACCAAGGTCGACAGAACTCCTACAATGAGCAGTTCTTC. This encodes CASNQGRQNSYNEQFF.

The chain uses TRBV27 and TRBJ2-2, with TRBD1 matching 7 bases. The CDR3 totals 16 residues. CDR1 and CDR2 (germline): MNHEY, SMNVEV (reference sequence). V lost 6 bases, J lost 4 bases, and 11 bases stayed unmatched. CDR3 protein: CASSFTGVRSTGELFF. The CDR3 coding sequence is TGTGCCAGCAGCTTTACAGGGGTTCGGTCCACCGGGGAGCTGTTTTTT.

This clonotype turned up a few times. The gene calls are TRBV24-1 and TRBJ2-1; D might be TRBD1 (5 bases). Per germline, CDR1 KGHDR and CDR2 SFDVKD. The ends were cut back, 4 bases at V and 3 bases at J, with 15 bases in the middle. The CDR3 is 16 amino acids. The chain's CDR3 is CATSDHDSPHYNEQFF. For the CDR3, the DNA is TGTGCCACCAGTGACCACGACAGCCCCCACTACAATGAGCAGTTCTTC.

CDR3 sequence: CASSQGGVTDTQYF. In nucleotides, the CDR3 is TGTGCCAGCAGCCAGGGGGGAGTCACAGATACGCAGTATTTT. The chain joins TRBV7-9 to TRBJ2-3, with D perhaps TRBD1 (7 bases). The CDR3 length is 14 residues. Trimming removed 5 bases from V and 2 bases from J, with 11 bases in between. Germline CDR1 SEHNR, CDR2 FQNEAQ (reference sequence).

In the case of this clonotype: A much more abundant neighbour one base away suggests this may be a read error. The chain recombines TRBV9 with TRBJ2-3, with 7 bases fitting TRBD1. This CDR3 spans 12 amino acids. Germline CDR1 is SGDLS and CDR2 is YYNGEE. This CDR3 reads CASSEGADAQYF. The CDR3 region has the DNA TGTGCCAGCAGCGAGGGGGCAGATGCGCAGTATTTT.

This clonotype was seen only a few times. The V gene is TRBV3-2, the J gene TRBJ2-3; the table names TRBD2, a call not compared with the DNA. TRBV3-2 is noted as a pseudogene. CDR3 size: 16 residues. The CDR3 loop reads CASSQGTSGRMDTQYF. The CDR3 nucleotides are TGTGCCAGCAGCCAAGGTACTAGCGGGCGTATGGATACGCAGTATTTT.

Remarks on this clonotype: A read error is possible here, since a much larger clone lies one base away. V gene TRBV12-3 or TRBV12-4 combines with J gene TRBJ2-4; D gene uncertain. Trimming removed 8 bases from V and 2 bases from J, with 19 bases in between. This CDR3 comprises 16 residues. CDR3 nucleotide sequence: TGTGCCAGCGGTCCTTTTCTGACTTCGACCAAAAACATTCAGTACTTC. It yields the protein CASGPFLTSTKNIQYF.

With respect to this clonotype: A single base separates this from a much larger clone, so it may be a read error. This chain connects TRBV10-3 to TRBJ2-5; a weak D match, TRBD1 (5 bases). CDR3 length: 12 amino acids. Germline CDR1 reads ENHRY; CDR2 reads SYGVKD. CDR3 DNA: TGTGCCATCAGTGGACAGCAAGAGACCCAGAACTTC. This sequence encodes CAISGQQETQNF.

This clonotype was seen many times. The rearrangement joins TRBV24-1 to TRBJ1-5, with D uncertain. This CDR3 is 15 amino acids long. The germline V gene encodes CDR1 KGHDR and CDR2 SFDVKD. The V end lost 4 bases, the J end lost 5 bases, and 14 bases lay between the germline ends. CDR3: CATSEGMSWDQPQHF. The CDR3 DNA is TGTGCCACCAGTGAGGGCATGAGCTGGGATCAGCCCCAGCATTTT.